Presented here are 15 T cell receptor beta chains from one specimen sequenced in a study of CD8 T cells in ankylosing spondylitis. One entry per CDR3 protein results from TCRdb running MiXCR on the 5' RACE reads. The sample yields around 320,000 distinct CDR3 sequences, under 25% seen once. The sample consisted of blood, either unsorted or a sorted T cell fraction (not recorded which). The receptor set was obtained from a female donor with ankylosing spondylitis or in good health (not recorded which).

The gene calls are TRBV20-1 and TRBJ2-5; D is tentatively TRBD1 or TRBD2 (5 bases each). Germline V gene lookup returns CDR1 DFQATT and CDR2 SNEGSKA (reference sequence). This CDR3 has 13 amino acids. V was pared by 3 bases and J by 3 bases, with 11 bases between. The CDR3 DNA follows: TGCAGTGCTAGGTCAGGGAGTAAAGAGACCCAGTACTTC. It yields the protein CSARSGSKETQYF.

This clonotype was seen more than once but under ten times. The rearrangement links TRBV20-1 to TRBJ2-5; D may be TRBD1 (6 bases). Trimming took off 5 bases at V and 3 bases at J, with 13 bases between the two ends. This CDR3 region has 13 residues. The germline V gene has CDR1 DFQATT and CDR2 SNEGSKA (reference sequence). The CDR3 is CSAPSRGEETQYF. The CDR3 DNA reads TGCAGTGCTCCCTCCAGGGGCGAAGAGACCCAGTACTTC.

V gene TRBV5-1 combines with J gene TRBJ2-1; 13 bases agree with TRBD2. The V gene end was trimmed by 3 bases and the J gene end by 6 bases; junction bases not matched to a gene: 9. CDR3 length equals 17 residues. The germline CDR1 and CDR2 sequences are SGHRS and YFSETQ. The CDR3 sequence is CASSSILAGGPFNEQFF. CDR3 nucleotide sequence: TGCGCCAGCAGCTCCATACTAGCGGGAGGGCCTTTCAATGAGCAGTTCTTC.

The chain combines TRBV3-1 with TRBJ2-1; tentative D call: TRBD2 (6 bases). Trimming stripped 1 base from V and 10 bases from J, with 14 bases between. The CDR3 covers 14 residues. Per germline, CDR1 LGHDT and CDR2 YNNKEL (reference sequence). CDR3 sequence reads: CASSQGSGPWEQFF. The DNA of the CDR3 is TGTGCCAGCAGCCAAGGTAGCGGCCCCTGGGAGCAGTTCTTC.

This clonotype was picked up a small number of times. The CDR3 here is CASSLQGSGLAGASGELFF. CDR3 coding DNA: TGTGCCAGTAGTCTACAGGGGTCTGGACTAGCGGGAGCGTCCGGGGAGCTGTTTTTT. V gene TRBV19 combines with J gene TRBJ2-2, with 13 bases matching TRBD2. In germline, CDR1 is LNHDA, CDR2 SQIVND (reference sequence). J lost 6 bases, V lost 5 bases, and 15 bases had no gene match. The CDR3 has 19 amino acids.

The chain couples TRBV7-9 to TRBJ2-1; TRBD2 aligns across 10 bases. The ends lost 6 bases at V and 4 bases at J; junction bases unmatched: 6. The CDR3 totals 15 residues. Per germline, CDR1 SEHNR and CDR2 FQNEAQ (reference sequence). The CDR3 coding sequence is TGTGCCAGCAGTCAGACTAGCGGGCCGTACAATGAGCAGTTCTTC. It specifies CASSQTSGPYNEQFF.

This clonotype was recorded a few times. The CDR3 bases are TGTGCCAGCAGTCCAAAGACAGGGAGGACTGAAGCTTTCTTT. Its translation is CASSPKTGRTEAFF. V and J are TRBV12-3 or TRBV12-4 and TRBJ1-1, with TRBD1 identical over 7 bases. The V segment lost 5 bases and the J segment 5 bases; nucleotides outside the gene matches: 8. The CDR3 totals 14 residues.

In this sample, this clonotype turned up a few times. The V gene is TRBV5-1, the J gene TRBJ2-7, with TRBD1 as a possible D gene (5 bases). Germline CDR1 is SGHRS and CDR2 is YFSETQ. Deletions cut 3 bases from V and 2 bases from J, with 12 bases between. This CDR3 spans 14 amino acids. The CDR3 spells CASSSLDTTYEQYF. DNA for the CDR3: TGCGCCAGCAGCTCCCTGGACACCACCTACGAGCAGTACTTC.

The chain employs TRBV14 and TRBJ2-1; 11 bases agree with TRBD2. Germline V gene lookup returns CDR1 SGHDN and CDR2 FVKESK. The V and J ends lost 5 bases and 5 bases, in that order; junction bases with no gene match: 8. The CDR3 is made up of 16 amino acids. Here the CDR3 DNA reads TGTGCCAGCAGCTCCGGGACTAGCGGAGGCGACAATGAGCAGTTCTTC. It is translated as CASSSGTSGGDNEQFF.

Ten or more counts support this clonotype. The chain has TRBV5-6 and TRBJ2-5; D gene unclear. Trimming cost V 4 bases and J 1 base, with 5 bases left between them. This CDR3 contains 12 residues. The germline gives CDR1 SGHDT, CDR2 YYEEEE. The CDR3 loop is CASSPAQETQYF. The CDR3 DNA reads TGTGCCAGCAGCCCCGCCCAAGAGACCCAGTACTTC.

This clonotype was observed a handful of times. The chain joins TRBV4-3 to TRBJ2-2; D remains ambiguous. Germline CDR1 LGHNA, CDR2 YSLEER. Trimming left V 0 bases short and J 1 base short, with 9 bases between. CDR3 size: 16 residues. The CDR3 DNA reads TGCGCCAGCAGCCAAGAGGCCGGGCGGAACACCGGGGAGCTGTTTTTT. This sequence encodes CASSQEAGRNTGELFF.

This sequence joins TRBV5-8 and TRBJ1-2; a weak D match, TRBD1 (5 bases). This CDR3 comprises 12 residues. Trimming removed 4 bases at V and 8 bases at J, with 12 bases between. The V gene's germline CDR1 is SGHTS and CDR2 YDEGEE. The CDR3 DNA reads TGTGCCAGCAGCCCCAGGGTAGAGGGCTACACCTTC. It translates to CASSPRVEGYTF.

This clonotype was recorded a few times. The genes are TRBV12-3 or TRBV12-4 and TRBJ1-5; D call uncertain. This CDR3 comprises 18 residues. Trimming took off 1 base at V and 3 bases at J, with 19 bases between the two ends. CDR3 loop: CASSLGGVGITVNQPQHF. The CDR3 nucleotides are TGTGCCAGCAGTTTAGGCGGGGTAGGCATCACAGTCAATCAGCCCCAGCATTTT.

This clonotype was recorded once. This chain uses TRBV15 with TRBJ2-3, with 12 bases aligning to TRBD2. CDR3 size: 17 residues. V shed 1 base, J shed 6 bases, and the junction held 8 bases outside the gene matches. CDR1 is LNHNV and CDR2 is YYDKDF in the germline V gene (reference sequence). The CDR3 nucleotides read TGTGCCACCAGCAGAGGCCGACTAGCGGGAGTAGGTGATACGCAGTATTTT. This gives the protein CATSRGRLAGVGDTQYF.

With regard to this clonotype: A much larger clone lies one base from this, so it may be a read error. This chain joins TRBV5-1 and TRBJ2-3, with 7 bases identical to TRBD2. The CDR3 spans 12 residues. CDR1 and CDR2 from the germline V gene are SGHRS and YFSETQ. CDR3 sequence: CTSSPSREARIF. As DNA, the CDR3 is TGCACCAGCAGCCCCTCCCGGGAGGCACGGATTTTT. Supplemented by reference TRBV5-1 and TRBJ2-3, the full variable domain reads KAGVTQTPRYLIKTRGQQVTLSCSPISGHRSVSWYQQTPGQGLQFLFEYFSETQRNKGNFPGRFSGRQFSNSRSEMNVSTLELGDSALYLCTSSPSREARIFGPGTRLTVL.